The T cell receptor beta chain under discussion was sequenced for a study of STAT5B mutations in CD4+ large granular lymphocyte leukemia. Across the whole study: The CDR3 'QG' motif was associated with a particular HLA allele among healthy donors.

Produced via immunoSEQ multiplex PCR; TCRdb's table is partial and in-frame only. The data show fewer than 35,000 clones, about four fifths seen once. Concerning this clone: Its target is unknown.

Overall study results and limits: Patient CD4-sorted repertoires looked more clonal than healthy CD4+ repertoires, even without putative leukemic clones. 8/27 top patient clones versus 2/35 control clones were TRBV06-family.

Germline V gene data show CDR1 as SGDLS and CDR2 as YYNGEE. Unmatched junction bases numbered 2, after V lost 1 base and J lost 3 bases. The CDR3 length is 15 residues. The source material was CD4+ T cells from blood buffy coats. The V and J genes are TRBV9 and TRBJ2-3; 10 nucleotides agree with TRBD1. The sequence derives from a human donor in good health. CDR3 DNA: TGTGCCAGCAGCGTAAGGGGACAGGGGACAGATACGCAGTATTTT. Amino acid sequence: CASSVRGQGTDTQYF. Variable domain in full (rest from reference TRBV9 and TRBJ2-3): DSGVTQTPKHLITATGQRVTLRCSPRSGDLSVYWYQQSLDQGLQFLIQYYNGEERAKGNILERFSAQQFPDLHSELNLSSLELGDSALYFCASSVRGQGTDTQYFGPGTRLTVL.